The 29 T cell receptor beta chains listed next were all sequenced from one sample in a study of technical replicates of blood from a handful of donors. Sequencing used immunoSEQ multiplex PCR; TCRdb keeps in-frame clones, though not all of them. The sample lists about 71,000 clones; more than 90% were seen once. The sample comprised T cells isolated from PBMCs. These receptors originate from a human donor in good health.

The chain recombines TRBV28 with TRBJ2-7; D gene uncertain. CDR1 is MDHEN, CDR2 SYDVKM, per germline. The CDR3 sequence is 12 residues long. Trimming took 8 bases from V and 0 from J, leaving 8 bases between them. The chain's CDR3 is CASGVNSYEQYF. The CDR3 nucleotides are TGTGCCAGCGGAGTTAACTCCTACGAGCAGTACTTC.

This chain joins TRBV2 and TRBJ2-7; D might be TRBD2 (6 bases). The CDR3 runs 12 residues. V was trimmed by 6 bases and J by 2 bases, leaving 8 bases between them. Germline loops: CDR1 SNHLY, CDR2 FYNNEI. CDR3 residues: CASRDYTYEQYF. In DNA, the CDR3 is TGTGCCAGCAGGGACTACACCTACGAGCAGTACTTC.

The chain couples TRBV27 to TRBJ2-2; the D gene is possibly TRBD1 (6 bases). Trimming took off 5 bases at V and 6 bases at J, with 10 bases between the two ends. Germline V gene sequence: CDR1 MNHEY, CDR2 SMNVEV (reference sequence). The CDR3 runs to 13 residues. This chain's CDR3 is CASSPGHPGELFF. The CDR3, as DNA: TGTGCCAGCAGTCCGGGACACCCCGGGGAGCTGTTTTTT.

V is TRBV11-2 and J is TRBJ2-1; maybe TRBD1 (5 bases). CDR3 length: 16 residues. The ends were cut back, 0 bases at V and 0 bases at J, with 9 bases in the middle. Germline values: CDR1 SGHAT, CDR2 FQNNGV. CDR3 nucleotides: TGTGCCAGCAGCTTAGAGGAGACAGACTCCTACAATGAGCAGTTCTTC. It is translated as CASSLEETDSYNEQFF.

V gene TRBV7-2 combines with J gene TRBJ1-1; D not certain. The germline CDR1 and CDR2 sequences are SGHTA and FQGNSA. V was pared by 5 bases and J by 4 bases, with 11 bases between. The CDR3 sequence is 13 residues long. The CDR3 loop reads CASSRIRSTEAFF. The CDR3 DNA follows: TGTGCCAGCAGCCGCATTAGGAGCACTGAAGCTTTCTTT. The full variable domain, its missing parts supplied by reference TRBV7-2 and TRBJ1-1, is GAGVSQSPSNKVTEKGKDVELRCDPISGHTALYWYRQSLGQGLEFLIYFQGNSAPDKSGLPSDRFSAERTGGSVSTLTIQRTQQEDSAVYLCASSRIRSTEAFFGQGTRLTVV.

The J gene is TRBJ2-3, the V gene TRBV6-1; 9 bases fit TRBD1. Per the germline V gene, CDR1 is MNHNS and CDR2 is SASEGT. The length of the CDR3 is 14 residues. Trimming took 8 bases from V and 4 from J; bases not matched to a gene: 7. In DNA form, the CDR3 reads TGTGCCAGCCGGGACAGGGTAAGCCCAGATACGCAGTATTTT. Protein sequence: CASRDRVSPDTQYF.

This chain connects TRBV5-1 to TRBJ1-1; D perhaps matches TRBD1 (6 bases). This CDR3 comprises 14 residues. Deletions cut 4 bases from V and 1 base from J, with 11 bases between. In germline, CDR1 is SGHRS, CDR2 YFSETQ. The CDR3 is CASSPTGKNTEAFF. DNA for the CDR3: TGCGCCAGCAGCCCAACAGGGAAGAACACTGAAGCTTTCTTT.

The CDR3 is CASRGAGGGEQYF. DNA for the CDR3: TGTGCCAGCCGTGGGGCGGGAGGAGGCGAGCAGTACTTC. The genes are TRBV9 and TRBJ2-7; 8 nucleotides match TRBD2. Losses at the gene ends were 7 bases for V and 6 bases for J; bases not matched to a gene: 9. Germline CDR1 and CDR2: SGDLS and YYNGEE. The CDR3 sequence is 13 residues long. Full variable domain (outside the CDR3, taken from reference TRBV9 and TRBJ2-7): DSGVTQTPKHLITATGQRVTLRCSPRSGDLSVYWYQQSLDQGLQFLIQYYNGEERAKGNILERFSAQQFPDLHSELNLSSLELGDSALYFCASRGAGGGEQYFGPGTRLTVT.

The V gene is TRBV15, the J gene TRBJ2-2; 7 positions agree with TRBD1. The germline V gene encodes CDR1 LNHNV and CDR2 YYDKDF (reference sequence). The CDR3 has 16 amino acids. With 5 bases clipped from V and 1 base from J, the junction kept 7 bases outside the gene matches. The CDR3 nucleotides read TGTGCCACCAGCGGAAAGACAGGGAAGAACACCGGGGAGCTGTTTTTT. Its translation is CATSGKTGKNTGELFF. Complete variable domain (other parts from reference TRBV15 and TRBJ2-2): DAMVIQNPRYQVTQFGKPVTLSCSQTLNHNVMYWYQQKSSQAPKLLFHYYDKDFNNEADTPDNFQSRRPNTSFCFLDIRSPGLGDTAMYLCATSGKTGKNTGELFFGEGSRLTVL.

The CDR3 nucleotides are TGTGCCAGCAGCTTACGGCGGGAGACGCTGTTCTTC. It encodes CASSLRRETLFF. The J gene is TRBJ2-1, the V gene TRBV7-9, with 7 positions matching TRBD2. The CDR3 covers 12 residues. CDR1 and CDR2 (germline): SEHNR, FQNEAQ (reference sequence). J lost 15 bases, V lost 2 bases, and 7 bases had no gene match. The full variable domain, with the rest looked up from reference TRBV7-9 and TRBJ2-1, is DTGVSQNPRHKITKRGQNVTFRCDPISEHNRLYWYRQTLGQGPEFLTYFQNEAQLEKSRLLSDRFSAERPKGSFSTLEIQRTEQGDSAMYLCASSLRRETLFFGPGTRLTVL.

The genes are TRBV6-6 and TRBJ2-1, with D maybe TRBD2 (5 bases). V lost 2 bases and J 8 bases, leaving 7 bases between the germline ends. The CDR3 runs to 12 residues. The germline CDR1 and CDR2 sequences are MNHNY and SVGAGI (reference sequence). CDR3 sequence reads: CASSYRRDEQFF. The CDR3 region has the DNA TGTGCCAGCAGTTACCGGCGGGATGAGCAGTTCTTC.

This chain connects TRBV5-1 to TRBJ2-3; TRBD2 matches at 7 bases. Germline CDR1 reads SGHRS; CDR2 reads YFSETQ. The CDR3 loop spans 15 amino acids. V shed 3 bases and J 5 bases; nucleotides not matched to a gene: 9. CDR3 region: CASSSPGLILDTQYF. CDR3 DNA sequence: TGCGCCAGCAGCTCACCGGGACTAATTTTAGATACGCAGTATTTT.

J is TRBJ2-7 and V is TRBV5-4; TRBD2 agrees at 7 bases. J lost 1 base, V lost 4 bases, and 8 bases had no gene match. CDR1 is SGHNT, CDR2 YYREEE, per germline (reference sequence). The CDR3 consists of 15 residues. The CDR3 DNA sequence: TGTGCCAGCAGCATAGGACTAGGAGTGTCCTACGAGCAGTACTTC. Amino acids: CASSIGLGVSYEQYF.

The chain links TRBV19 to TRBJ1-5; 7 positions match TRBD1. Germline V lookup: CDR1 LNHDA, CDR2 SQIVND (reference sequence). CDR3 size: 14 residues. Trimming removed 5 bases from V and 3 bases from J; junction bases left unmatched: 4. CDR3 sequence (DNA): TGTGCCAGTAGTCTCGGGACAGTCAATCAGCCCCAGCATTTT. The encoded protein is CASSLGTVNQPQHF.

CDR3 in amino acids: CASSYSPGSYGYTF. DNA of the CDR3: TGTGCCAGCAGTTACTCGCCAGGCAGCTATGGCTACACCTTC. The chain links TRBV6-5 to TRBJ1-2; the D is unclear. CDR3 size: 14 residues. Germline CDR1 and CDR2: MNHEY and SVGAGI. Trimming shortened V by 0 bases and J by 4 bases, and 9 bases separated the two germline ends.

The chain is built from TRBV7-9 and TRBJ1-2; 8 bases fit TRBD1. CDR1 SEHNR and CDR2 FQNEAQ come from the germline V gene (reference sequence). Unmatched junction bases numbered 5, after V lost 0 bases and J lost 5 bases. The CDR3 is 15 amino acids. CDR3 amino acids: CASSLADRVVYGYTF. CDR3 coding DNA: TGTGCCAGCAGCTTAGCGGACAGGGTAGTGTATGGCTACACCTTC.

The V call is TRBV4-2, the J call TRBJ2-4; TRBD1 is a possible D gene (5 bases). This CDR3 is built from 14 residues. Trimming shortened V by 3 bases and J by 7 bases, and 13 bases separated the two germline ends. The germline V gene encodes CDR1 LGHNA and CDR2 YNFKEQ. The CDR3 coding sequence is TGTGCCAGCAGCCAGGATTCAGGGTGGAACATTCAGTACTTC. This gives the protein CASSQDSGWNIQYF.

This clone was counted only a few times. The CDR3 sequence is CASSLGYREIPYEQYF. CDR3 nucleotides: TGTGCCAGCAGCTTAGGTTACCGGGAGATCCCCTACGAGCAGTACTTC. This sequence joins TRBV7-8 and TRBJ2-7; maybe TRBD2 (6 bases). The CDR3 runs 16 residues. Germline CDR1 SGHVS, CDR2 FQNEAQ. V lost 1 base to trimming and J lost 2 bases, with 15 bases between them.

This sequence joins TRBV14 and TRBJ1-1; D remains unclear. Germline values: CDR1 SGHDN, CDR2 FVKESK. Trimming removed 1 base from V and 0 bases from J, with 9 bases in between. This CDR3 comprises 15 residues. The CDR3 protein is CASSQVGGLNTEAFF. The CDR3 coding sequence is TGTGCCAGCAGCCAAGTAGGCGGCTTGAACACTGAAGCTTTCTTT. Based on the CDR3 plus reference TRBV14 and TRBJ1-1, the full variable domain is EAGVTQFPSHSVIEKGQTVTLRCDPISGHDNLYWYRRVMGKEIKFLLHFVKESKQDESGMPNNRFLAERTGGTYSTLKVQPAELEDSGVYFCASSQVGGLNTEAFFGQGTRLTVV.

The chain uses TRBV2 and TRBJ2-7; 9 bases match TRBD1. This CDR3 comprises 14 residues. Unmatched junction bases numbered 7, after V lost 10 bases and J lost 0 bases. The germline gives CDR1 SNHLY, CDR2 FYNNEI. Here the CDR3 DNA reads TGTGCCACCCTGGACAGGGGAAGCTCCTACGAGCAGTACTTC. It encodes CATLDRGSSYEQYF. The variable domain in full, with the rest retrieved from reference TRBV2 and TRBJ2-7, is EPEVTQTPSHQVTQMGQEVILRCVPISNHLYFYWYRQILGQKVEFLVSFYNNEISEKSEIFDDQFSVERPDGSNFTLKIRSTKLEDSAMYFCATLDRGSSYEQYFGPGTRLTVT.

The chain combines TRBV2 with TRBJ1-2; TRBD1 might be the D (5 bases). CDR3 length: 13 amino acids. Germline CDR1 reads SNHLY; CDR2 reads FYNNEI. V was shortened by 3 bases and J by 5 bases, with 10 bases between the two germline ends. This CDR3 reads CASSDREGYGYTF. As DNA, the CDR3 is TGTGCCAGCAGTGACAGGGAAGGGTATGGCTACACCTTC.

The CDR3 DNA sequence: TGTGCCAGCAGTTTAACAGGGGGCTCCTACGAGCAGTACTTC. Translated, it gives CASSLTGGSYEQYF. V gene TRBV27 combines with J gene TRBJ2-7, with TRBD1 identical over 8 bases. The germline gives CDR1 MNHEY, CDR2 SMNVEV (reference sequence). The CDR3 totals 14 residues. After removal of 2 bases from V and 0 bases from J, the junction contained 0 bases not matched to a gene.

This chain links TRBV6-1 with TRBJ2-1; 10 nucleotides line up with TRBD2. Trimming took 3 bases from V and 10 from J; bases not matched to a gene: 12. This CDR3 has 16 amino acids. Germline-derived CDR1 and CDR2 are MNHNS and SASEGT. Here the CDR3 DNA reads TGTGCCAGCAGTGAGCTGGCGAGCGGGAGGGCCGGGGAGCAGTTCTTC. As protein: CASSELASGRAGEQFF.

This rearrangement joins TRBV10-3 to TRBJ2-1, with TRBD2 identical over 16 bases. CDR3 size: 16 residues. Germline V gene sequence: CDR1 ENHRY, CDR2 SYGVKD. Losses at the gene ends were 6 bases for V and 9 bases for J; bases not matched to a gene: 8. DNA for the CDR3: TGTGCCATCAGGTCCGGGACTAGCGGGAGGGAGGCTGAGCAGTTCTTC. As protein: CAIRSGTSGREAEQFF.

This chain joins TRBV9 and TRBJ2-7; D ambiguous. CDR1 is SGDLS and CDR2 is YYNGEE in the germline V gene. The CDR3 covers 16 residues. V lost 4 bases and J lost 7, with 24 bases in between. The CDR3 DNA is TGTGCCAGCAGCTCGACGGCCGTCCCTACTACTCGGGAGCAGTACTTC. Translation gives CASSSTAVPTTREQYF.

This chain uses TRBV29-1 with TRBJ2-7, with D possibly matching TRBD2 (5 bases). The CDR3 spans 12 residues. V was shortened by 7 bases and J by 3 bases, with 13 bases between the two germline ends. The V gene's germline CDR1 is SQVTM and CDR2 ANQGSEA. This chain's CDR3 is CSARTRRYEQYF. Written as DNA, the CDR3 is TGCAGCGCTAGGACTCGCCGCTACGAGCAGTACTTC.

This clone was counted a single time. The chain couples TRBV27 to TRBJ2-1; 15 nucleotides match TRBD2. The CDR3 covers 15 residues. The germline gives CDR1 MNHEY, CDR2 SMNVEV (reference sequence). V was clipped by 9 bases and J by 3 bases; unmatched bases: 3. In DNA, the CDR3 is TGTGCCAGTGGGACTAGCGGGAGGAACTACAATGAGCAGTTCTTC. It is translated as CASGTSGRNYNEQFF.

This clone has only one observation. The J gene is TRBJ1-5, the V gene TRBV28, with D perhaps matching TRBD1 (5 bases). The CDR3 consists of 14 residues. Germline loops: CDR1 MDHEN, CDR2 SYDVKM. Deletions cut 8 bases from V and 0 bases from J, with 11 bases between. Written as DNA, the CDR3 is TGTGCCAGCGGGGGGGAGATTAGCAATCAGCCCCAGCATTTT. This sequence encodes CASGGEISNQPQHF.

The chain employs TRBV18 and TRBJ2-7, with D possibly TRBD2 on 5 matching bases. CDR3 length equals 13 residues. V lost 5 bases to trimming and J lost 6 bases, with 14 bases between them. Germline-derived CDR1 and CDR2 are KGHSH and LQKENI. CDR3 loop: CASSTDFGGEQYF. Written as DNA, the CDR3 is TGTGCCAGCTCAACGGACTTCGGCGGCGAGCAGTACTTC.